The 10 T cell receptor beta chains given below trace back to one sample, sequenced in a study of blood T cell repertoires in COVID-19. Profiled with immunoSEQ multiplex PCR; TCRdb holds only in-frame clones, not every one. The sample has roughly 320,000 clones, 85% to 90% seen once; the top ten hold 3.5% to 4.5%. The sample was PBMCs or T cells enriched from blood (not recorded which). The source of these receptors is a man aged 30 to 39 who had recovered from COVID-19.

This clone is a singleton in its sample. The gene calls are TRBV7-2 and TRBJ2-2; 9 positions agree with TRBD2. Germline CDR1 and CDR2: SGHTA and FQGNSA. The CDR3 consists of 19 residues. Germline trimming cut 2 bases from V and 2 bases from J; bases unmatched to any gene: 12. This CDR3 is CASSLWLAGHQPNTGELFF. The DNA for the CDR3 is TGTGCCAGCAGCTTATGGCTAGCGGGACATCAGCCTAACACCGGGGAGCTGTTTTTT.

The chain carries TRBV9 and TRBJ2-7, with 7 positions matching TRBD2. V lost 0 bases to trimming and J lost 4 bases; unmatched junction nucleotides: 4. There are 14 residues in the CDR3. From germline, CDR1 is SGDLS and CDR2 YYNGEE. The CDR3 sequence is CASSVGRTSYEQYF. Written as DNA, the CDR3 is TGTGCCAGCAGCGTAGGCCGGACTAGTTACGAGCAGTACTTC.

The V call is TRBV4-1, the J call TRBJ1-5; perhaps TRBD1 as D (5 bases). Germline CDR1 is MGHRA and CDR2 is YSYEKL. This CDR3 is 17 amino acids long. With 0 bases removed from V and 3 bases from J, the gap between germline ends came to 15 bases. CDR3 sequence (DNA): TGCGCCAGCAGCCAAGATCAGGGCCGCGCATTCAATCAGCCCCAGCATTTT. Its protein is CASSQDQGRAFNQPQHF.

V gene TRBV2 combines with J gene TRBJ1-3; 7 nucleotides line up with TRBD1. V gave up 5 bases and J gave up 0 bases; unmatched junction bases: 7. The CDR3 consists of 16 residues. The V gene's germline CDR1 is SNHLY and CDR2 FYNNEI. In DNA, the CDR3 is TGTGCCAGCAGTACGGACAGGCCGGCCTCTGGAAACACCATATATTTT. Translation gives CASSTDRPASGNTIYF. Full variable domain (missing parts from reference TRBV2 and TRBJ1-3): EPEVTQTPSHQVTQMGQEVILRCVPISNHLYFYWYRQILGQKVEFLVSFYNNEISEKSEIFDDQFSVERPDGSNFTLKIRSTKLEDSAMYFCASSTDRPASGNTIYFGEGSWLTVV.

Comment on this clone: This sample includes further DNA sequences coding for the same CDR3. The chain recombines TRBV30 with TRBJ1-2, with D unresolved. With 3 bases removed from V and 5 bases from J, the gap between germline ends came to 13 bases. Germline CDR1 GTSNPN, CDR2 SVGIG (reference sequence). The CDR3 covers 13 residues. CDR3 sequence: CAWRTGLAYGYTF. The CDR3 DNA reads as TGTGCCTGGAGGACGGGTCTGGCGTATGGCTACACCTTC.

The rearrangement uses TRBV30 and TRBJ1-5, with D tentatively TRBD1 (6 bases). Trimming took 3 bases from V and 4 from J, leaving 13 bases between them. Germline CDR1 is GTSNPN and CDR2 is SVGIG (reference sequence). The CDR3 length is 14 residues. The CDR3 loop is CAWRVTGSNQPQHF. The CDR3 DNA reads TGTGCCTGGAGGGTAACAGGGAGTAATCAGCCCCAGCATTTT. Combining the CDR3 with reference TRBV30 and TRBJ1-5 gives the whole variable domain SQTIHQWPATLVQPVGSPLSLECTVEGTSNPNLYWYRQAAGRGLQLLFYSVGIGQISSEVPQNLSASRPQDRQFILSSKKLLLSDSGFYLCAWRVTGSNQPQHFGDGTRLSIL.

DNA for the CDR3: TGTGCCAACCCAGACAGGGGCGCCTACTATGGCTACACCTTC. Its translation: CANPDRGAYYGYTF. The chain combines TRBV5-4 with TRBJ1-2, with 8 bases lining up with TRBD1. V lost 9 bases, J lost 3 bases, and 10 bases stayed unmatched. The germline V gene encodes CDR1 SGHNT and CDR2 YYREEE (reference sequence). The CDR3 is 14 residues long.

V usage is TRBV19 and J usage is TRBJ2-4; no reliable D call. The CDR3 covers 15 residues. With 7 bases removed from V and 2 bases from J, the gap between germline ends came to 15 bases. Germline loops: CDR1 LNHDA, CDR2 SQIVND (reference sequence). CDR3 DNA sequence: TGTGCCAGTACCCTGACACCTTCTACCAAAAACATTCAGTACTTC. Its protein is CASTLTPSTKNIQYF.

The CDR3 sequence: CASSKRSTGGGEKLFF. CDR3 nucleotides: TGTGCCAGCAGTAAGAGATCGACAGGCGGTGGTGAAAAACTGTTTTTT. V is TRBV2 and J is TRBJ1-4; maybe TRBD1 (6 bases). This CDR3 has 16 amino acids. Trimming cost V 5 bases and J 7 bases, with 20 bases left between them. Per germline, CDR1 SNHLY and CDR2 FYNNEI. Full variable domain (remainder filled in from reference TRBV2 and TRBJ1-4): EPEVTQTPSHQVTQMGQEVILRCVPISNHLYFYWYRQILGQKVEFLVSFYNNEISEKSEIFDDQFSVERPDGSNFTLKIRSTKLEDSAMYFCASSKRSTGGGEKLFFGSGTQLSVL.

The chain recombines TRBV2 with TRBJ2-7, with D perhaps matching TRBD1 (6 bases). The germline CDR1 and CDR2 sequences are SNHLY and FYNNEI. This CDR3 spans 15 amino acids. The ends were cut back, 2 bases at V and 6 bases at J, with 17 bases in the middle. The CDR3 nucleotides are TGTGCCAGCAGTGAATGGGCAGGGGTAGTGGGCGAGCAGTACTTC. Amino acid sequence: CASSEWAGVVGEQYF.